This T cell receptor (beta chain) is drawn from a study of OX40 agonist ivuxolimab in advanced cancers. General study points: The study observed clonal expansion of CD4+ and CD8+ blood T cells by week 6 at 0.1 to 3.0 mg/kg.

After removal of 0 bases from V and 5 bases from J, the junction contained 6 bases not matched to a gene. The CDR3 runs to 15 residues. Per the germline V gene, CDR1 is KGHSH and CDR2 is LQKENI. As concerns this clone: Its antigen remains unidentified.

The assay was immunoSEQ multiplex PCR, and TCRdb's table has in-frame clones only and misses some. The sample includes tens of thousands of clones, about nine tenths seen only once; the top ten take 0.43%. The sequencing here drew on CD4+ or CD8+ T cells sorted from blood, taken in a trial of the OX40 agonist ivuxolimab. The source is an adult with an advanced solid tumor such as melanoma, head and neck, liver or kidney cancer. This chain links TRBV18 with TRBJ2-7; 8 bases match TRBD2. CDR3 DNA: TGTGCCAGCTCACCACCGAGCGGGAGTCAACACGAGCAGTACTTC. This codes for CASSPPSGSQHEQYF.